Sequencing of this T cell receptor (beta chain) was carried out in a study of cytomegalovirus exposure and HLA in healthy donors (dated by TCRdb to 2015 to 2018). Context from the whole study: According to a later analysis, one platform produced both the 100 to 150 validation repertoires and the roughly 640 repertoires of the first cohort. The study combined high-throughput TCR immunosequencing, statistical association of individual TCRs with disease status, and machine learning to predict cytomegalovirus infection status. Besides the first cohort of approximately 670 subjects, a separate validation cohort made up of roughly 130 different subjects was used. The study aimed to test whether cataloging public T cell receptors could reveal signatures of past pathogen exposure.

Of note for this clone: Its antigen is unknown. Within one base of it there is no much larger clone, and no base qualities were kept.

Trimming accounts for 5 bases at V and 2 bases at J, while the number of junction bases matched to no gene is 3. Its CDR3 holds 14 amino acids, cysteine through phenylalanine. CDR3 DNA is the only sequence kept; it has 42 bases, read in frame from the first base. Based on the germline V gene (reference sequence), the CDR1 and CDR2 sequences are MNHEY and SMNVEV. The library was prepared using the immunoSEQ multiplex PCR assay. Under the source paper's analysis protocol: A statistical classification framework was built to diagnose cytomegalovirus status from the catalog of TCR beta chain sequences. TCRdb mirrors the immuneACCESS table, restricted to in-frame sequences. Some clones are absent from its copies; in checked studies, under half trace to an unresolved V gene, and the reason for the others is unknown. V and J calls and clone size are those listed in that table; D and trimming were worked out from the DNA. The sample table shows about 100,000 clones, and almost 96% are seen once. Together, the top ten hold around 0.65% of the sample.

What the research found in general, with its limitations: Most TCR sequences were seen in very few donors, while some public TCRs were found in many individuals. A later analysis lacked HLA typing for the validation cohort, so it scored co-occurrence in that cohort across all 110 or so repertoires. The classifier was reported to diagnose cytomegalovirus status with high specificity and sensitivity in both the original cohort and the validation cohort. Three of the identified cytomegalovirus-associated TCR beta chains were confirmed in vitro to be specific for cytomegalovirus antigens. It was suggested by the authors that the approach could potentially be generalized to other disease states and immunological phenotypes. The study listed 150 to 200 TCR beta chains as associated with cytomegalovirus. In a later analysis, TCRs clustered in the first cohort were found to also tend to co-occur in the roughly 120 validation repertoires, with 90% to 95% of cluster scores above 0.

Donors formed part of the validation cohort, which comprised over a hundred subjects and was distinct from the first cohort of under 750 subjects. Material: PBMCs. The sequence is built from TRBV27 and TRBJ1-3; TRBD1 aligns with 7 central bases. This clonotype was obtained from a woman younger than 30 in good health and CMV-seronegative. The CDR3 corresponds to CASSTGTAGNTIYF. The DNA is TGTGCCAGCAGTACCGGGACAGCTGGAAACACCATATATTTT.